One sample yielded the 10 T cell receptor beta chains listed below, sequenced in a study of shared clonotypes between healthy human individuals. This table comes from immunoSEQ multiplex PCR, and its TCRdb copy is limited to in-frame clones, with some not included. Of approximately 350,000 clones listed, approximately 74% are singletons. The sequenced material came from memory CD4+ T cells sorted from blood. Subset denoted: CD45RA-negative fraction. These receptors were taken from a man aged 25-40 years in good health.

The rearrangement links TRBV2 to TRBJ2-7, with D unclear. The V gene lost 8 bases and the J gene lost 8 bases, with 4 bases spanning the gap. The CDR3 spans 8 residues. The germline V gene encodes CDR1 SNHLY and CDR2 FYNNEI. The CDR3 DNA reads TGTGCCAGCCGTCAGCAGTACTTC. It translates to CASRQQYF.

V gene TRBV7-2 combines with J gene TRBJ1-5; a possible D gene is TRBD1 (5 bases). This CDR3 has 16 residues. Deletions cut 3 bases from V and 4 bases from J, with 16 bases between. CDR1 and CDR2 from the germline V gene are SGHTA and FQGNSA. The CDR3 sequence is CASSLVQESLNQPQHF. In nucleotides, the CDR3 is TGTGCCAGCAGCTTGGTACAGGAATCCCTGAATCAGCCCCAGCATTTT. The variable domain in full, completed from reference TRBV7-2 and TRBJ1-5, reads GAGVSQSPSNKVTEKGKDVELRCDPISGHTALYWYRQSLGQGLEFLIYFQGNSAPDKSGLPSDRFSAERTGGSVSTLTIQRTQQEDSAVYLCASSLVQESLNQPQHFGDGTRLSIL.

The genes are TRBV7-9 and TRBJ2-5; D ambiguous. Looked up from germline, CDR1 is SEHNR and CDR2 is FQNEAQ (reference sequence). The CDR3 sequence is 16 residues long. Trimming took off 1 base at V and 2 bases at J, with 14 bases between the two ends. The CDR3 spells CASSLGPGLGQETQYF. Written as DNA, the CDR3 is TGTGCCAGCAGCTTAGGGCCGGGTTTGGGGCAAGAGACCCAGTACTTC.

V and J are TRBV2 and TRBJ1-5; D not resolved. The germline CDR1 and CDR2 sequences are SNHLY and FYNNEI. Trimming pared 1 base from V and 6 bases from J, leaving 19 bases between. The CDR3 totals 17 residues. The CDR3 DNA sequence: TGTGCCAGCAGTGAAGTCGTTTGGAGGCGGTTGGGTCAGCCCCAGCATTTT. Protein sequence: CASSEVVWRRLGQPQHF.

The V gene is TRBV5-5, the J gene TRBJ1-4, with unresolved D. Per the germline V gene, CDR1 is SGHKS and CDR2 is YYEKEE (reference sequence). V was cut by 5 bases and J by 4 bases, with 15 bases left in between. The CDR3 length is 15 residues. CDR3 nucleotides: TGTGCCAGCAGTTTTGATGGGCGGGGTAATGAAAAACTGTTTTTT. It is translated as CASSFDGRGNEKLFF. The full variable domain, rest sourced from reference TRBV5-5 and TRBJ1-4, is DAGVTQSPTHLIKTRGQQVTLRCSPISGHKSVSWYQQVLGQGPQFIFQYYEKEERGRGNFPDRFSARQFPNYSSELNVNALLLGDSALYLCASSFDGRGNEKLFFGSGTQLSVL.

V is TRBV28 and J is TRBJ1-1; tentatively, D is TRBD1 (5 bases). CDR1 MDHEN and CDR2 SYDVKM come from the germline V gene. This CDR3 has 15 amino acids. The V end lost 2 bases, the J end lost 4 bases, and 14 bases lay between the germline ends. The CDR3: CASSLIAGPGTEAFF. CDR3 nucleotides: TGTGCCAGCAGTTTAATCGCGGGACCCGGCACTGAAGCTTTCTTT. The whole variable domain, filled in from reference TRBV28 and TRBJ1-1, reads DVKVTQSSRYLVKRTGEKVFLECVQDMDHENMFWYRQDPGLGLRLIYFSYDVKMKEKGDIPEGYSVSREKKERFSLILESASTNQTSMYLCASSLIAGPGTEAFFGQGTRLTVV.

The CDR3 protein is CASSFIGSTGELFF. CDR3 in DNA: TGTGCCAGCAGCTTTATCGGGAGTACCGGGGAGCTGTTTTTT. The gene calls are TRBV7-2 and TRBJ2-2, with D maybe TRBD2 (6 bases). The ends were cut back, 3 bases at V and 5 bases at J, with 10 bases in the middle. CDR1 and CDR2 (germline): SGHTA, FQGNSA. The CDR3 length is 14 residues.

This clone was seen a handful of times. Given a far larger clone just one base away, this is likely a sequencing read error. This chain connects TRBV5-1 to TRBJ2-1; D possibly uses TRBD1 or TRBD2 (5 bases each). With 0 bases removed from V and 7 bases from J, the gap between germline ends came to 8 bases. Per germline, CDR1 SGHRS and CDR2 YFSETQ. This CDR3 contains 13 residues. CDR3: CASSLVEGNEQFF. CDR3 DNA sequence: TGCGCCAGCAGCTTGGTCGAGGGGAATGAGCAGTTCTTC.

The V gene is TRBV6-1, the J gene TRBJ2-7, with D possibly being TRBD1 or TRBD2 (6 bases each). Germline-derived CDR1 and CDR2 are MNHNS and SASEGT. CDR3 length equals 15 residues. Trimming took 1 base from V and 7 from J, leaving 17 bases between them. The CDR3 sequence is CASSEVKRGGGEQYF. The CDR3 DNA reads TGTGCCAGCAGTGAAGTCAAGCGCGGAGGGGGAGAGCAGTACTTC.

This clone has only one observation. The chain uses TRBV19 and TRBJ1-1, with D perhaps TRBD1 (5 bases). This CDR3 is built from 15 residues. From germline, CDR1 is LNHDA and CDR2 SQIVND (reference sequence). Trimming took 5 bases from V and 2 from J, leaving 15 bases between them. The chain's CDR3 is CASSPPSGVNTEAFF. The CDR3 DNA sequence: TGTGCCAGTAGTCCCCCCTCGGGGGTAAACACTGAAGCTTTCTTT.